This TCR beta chain was documented in a study of T cell clonotyping in hematopoietic cell transplantation. Study information: Recipients' pretransplant samples followed cytoreduction. Notes on the study in general: Broader posttransplant TCR repertoire diversity was predicted by graft donor and pretransplant recipient Inverse Simpson Index values.

The germline V and J ends were trimmed by 4 bases and 7 bases, with 28 bases remaining between them. Per the germline V gene, CDR1 is LGHNA and CDR2 is YNFKEQ. The CDR3 length is 18 residues. Time point: recipient sample about 28 days before transplant, after cytoreduction. Assay: immunoSEQ multiplex PCR; the TCRdb copy retains only in-frame clones and omits some. The sample has tens of thousands of clones; about four fifths are singletons. Points on this clone: Antigen specificity is unknown.

The TCR sequence derives from a man in his 60s with myelodysplastic syndrome. Some clones in this sample may be carry-over from other donors' samples. The chain carries TRBV4-2 and TRBJ1-2; tentatively, D is TRBD1 (5 bases). Sequencing was performed on peripheral blood mononuclear cells, taken before stem cell transplant. The CDR3 loop reads CASSRGSGPSVSRGGYTF. The CDR3 DNA follows: TGTGCCAGCAGCCGAGGATCCGGGCCTTCCGTTTCAAGGGGTGGCTACACCTTC.